This T cell receptor (beta chain) was documented in a study of cytomegalovirus exposure and HLA in healthy donors. Clones were read by immunoSEQ multiplex PCR, and TCRdb kept only the in-frame ones, dropping some. The sample holds 150,000 to 200,000 clones, about 87% seen once. CDR3 length: 14 amino acids. Unmatched junction bases numbered 6, after V lost 4 bases and J lost 5 bases. Germline loops: CDR1 SEHNR, CDR2 FQNEAQ (reference sequence). This chain links TRBV7-9 with TRBJ1-2; 8 bases are shared with TRBD1. Material for sequencing was PBMCs. The receptor's source is a woman under 40 in good health and CMV-seronegative. The CDR3 sequence: CASSSLTGEYGYTF. CDR3 DNA sequence: TGTGCCAGCAGCTCCCTGACAGGGGAATATGGCTACACCTTC. Based on the CDR3 plus reference TRBV7-9 and TRBJ1-2, the full variable domain is DTGVSQNPRHKITKRGQNVTFRCDPISEHNRLYWYRQTLGQGPEFLTYFQNEAQLEKSRLLSDRFSAERPKGSFSTLEIQRTEQGDSAMYLCASSSLTGEYGYTFGSGTRLTVV.